This T cell receptor (beta chain) was sequenced in a study of blood T cell repertoires in COVID-19. Study details: COVID-19 samples collected from the United States, Italy and Spain covered acute and convalescent phases. From T cells, B-cell-depleted T cells, or PBMCs came the material, which was cDNA or gDNA.

V was cut by 7 bases and J by 0 bases, with 15 bases left in between. Germline loops: CDR1 MNHEY, CDR2 SVGAGI. The CDR3 is 15 amino acids. This clone was seen only a few times. Per the original data handling: Reference gene primers were amplified, and this amplification served to estimate nucleated cell counts. TCRdb's table, derived via immunoSEQ multiplex PCR, lists solely in-frame clones and lacks some. V, J and clone size are taken as reported in that table, and D and trimming were inferred from the DNA itself. The table records tens of thousands of clones, 88% of them present only once. This rearrangement joins TRBV6-5 to TRBJ1-2; tentative D call: TRBD1 (6 bases). The receptor was isolated from a woman at least 80 years old with active or convalescent COVID-19. The sample consisted of peripheral blood. CDR3 region: CASILTGSANYGYTF. The DNA of the CDR3 is TGTGCCAGCATCTTAACAGGGAGCGCTAACTATGGCTACACCTTC.